Following are 22 T cell receptor beta chains from one sample sequenced in a study of blood T cell repertoires in COVID-19. TCRdb keeps only in-frame clones here, not all; method: immunoSEQ multiplex PCR. Counted here are around 300,000 clones, 70% to 90% occurring once; the ten biggest clones make up about 4%. Sequences were obtained from peripheral blood. The receptor source for this set is a woman between 50 and 59 years old with active or convalescent COVID-19.

The chain joins TRBV12-5 to TRBJ1-5, with D perhaps matching TRBD1 (5 bases). The CDR3 is 15 amino acids. V shed 0 bases and J shed 6 bases, with 12 bases lying between them. The V gene's germline CDR1 is LGHNT and CDR2 FRNRAP. This CDR3 is CASGLVRQWIQPQHF. The CDR3, as DNA: TGTGCTAGTGGTTTGGTGCGACAGTGGATTCAGCCCCAGCATTTT. The full variable domain, in which reference TRBV12-5 and TRBJ1-5 provide the parts outside the CDR3, is DARVTQTPRHKVTEMGQEVTMRCQPILGHNTVFWYRQTMMQGLELLAYFRNRAPLDDSGMPKDRFSAEMPDATLATLKIQPSEPRDSAVYFCASGLVRQWIQPQHFGDGTRLSIL.

This clone was seen a single time. V usage is TRBV7-2 and J usage is TRBJ2-5; 7 nucleotides match TRBD2. The length of the CDR3 is 16 residues. V dropped 2 bases and J dropped 5; count of bases not matched to a gene: 11. Looked up from germline, CDR1 is SGHTA and CDR2 is FQGNSA. This CDR3 reads CASSLQFTGGGETQYF. CDR3 in DNA: TGTGCCAGCAGCTTACAATTCACGGGAGGCGGGGAGACCCAGTACTTC.

This CDR3 is CATSVRGTDTQYF. The CDR3 bases are TGTGCCACCAGTGTGCGTGGCACAGATACGCAGTATTTT. This chain links TRBV24-1 with TRBJ2-3, with D unclear. Germline V gene sequence: CDR1 KGHDR, CDR2 SFDVKD. The CDR3 totals 13 residues. Trimming removed 5 bases from V and 1 base from J, with 6 bases in between.

The V call is TRBV28, the J call TRBJ2-3; TRBD1 might be the D (5 bases). There are 16 residues in the CDR3. Germline V lookup: CDR1 MDHEN, CDR2 SYDVKM. Trimming left V 4 bases short and J 3 bases short, with 17 bases between. The CDR3 nucleotides read TGTGCCAGCAGTTCAAGTGGCAGGGTGGGTACAGATACGCAGTATTTT. This codes for CASSSSGRVGTDTQYF.

The chain couples TRBV27 to TRBJ1-3; D possibly corresponds to TRBD1 (6 bases). Trimming took off 5 bases at V and 2 bases at J, with 10 bases between the two ends. This CDR3 is built from 14 residues. Germline values: CDR1 MNHEY, CDR2 SMNVEV (reference sequence). The CDR3 DNA sequence: TGTGCCAGCAGTAACAGGGCCGCTGGAAACACCATATATTTT. Amino acid sequence: CASSNRAAGNTIYF.

This sequence joins TRBV27 and TRBJ2-7; 9 bases line up with TRBD2. Germline V gene data show CDR1 as MNHEY and CDR2 as SMNVEV (reference sequence). The CDR3 consists of 15 residues. V was pared by 10 bases and J by 5 bases, with 15 bases of the junction left unmatched. The CDR3 DNA reads TGTGCCACCTCAACAACCCCCAGCGGGAGGAACGAGCAGTACTTC. This encodes CATSTTPSGRNEQYF.

This clone was seen a handful of times. J is TRBJ1-2 and V is TRBV2; TRBD1 is a possible D gene (5 bases). The germline V gene has CDR1 SNHLY and CDR2 FYNNEI. This CDR3 is 13 amino acids long. Trimming removed 3 bases at V and 10 bases at J, with 15 bases between. The CDR3 sequence is CASSEGRDSSYTF. Here the CDR3 DNA reads TGTGCCAGCAGTGAGGGTAGGGACTCTTCCTACACCTTC.

This chain joins TRBV28 and TRBJ2-1, with D perhaps TRBD2 (5 bases). Germline V gene data show CDR1 as MDHEN and CDR2 as SYDVKM. The CDR3 consists of 14 residues. Between the trimmed V and J ends, which lost 6 bases and 0 bases, there was a span of 9 bases. The CDR3 nucleotides are TGTGCCAGCAGAATTGGGAGCTCCTACAATGAGCAGTTCTTC. Translation gives CASRIGSSYNEQFF.

The rearrangement joins TRBV6-1 to TRBJ2-7, with D perhaps TRBD1 (6 bases). There are 19 residues in the CDR3. V dropped 1 base and J dropped 3 bases, with 25 bases sitting between them. The germline CDR1 and CDR2 sequences are MNHNS and SASEGT. The DNA of the CDR3 is TGTGCCAGCAGTGAAGACTCGGGTCAGCAGGGGCGAATTCTCTACGAGCAGTACTTC. The encoded protein is CASSEDSGQQGRILYEQYF.

V and J are TRBV27 and TRBJ2-1; D perhaps matches TRBD1 (5 bases). V was cut by 8 bases and J by 5 bases, with 16 bases left in between. Germline assignment: CDR1 MNHEY and CDR2 SMNVEV (reference sequence). The CDR3 runs 14 residues. In nucleotides, the CDR3 is TGTGCCAGCCGACCGACAGCCCTGAACAATGAGCAGTTCTTC. As protein: CASRPTALNNEQFF.

V and J are TRBV5-1 and TRBJ2-1, with a weak D call TRBD1 (6 bases). This CDR3 region has 16 residues. Per the germline V gene, CDR1 is SGHRS and CDR2 is YFSETQ. V was shortened by 5 bases and J by 3 bases, with 18 bases between the two germline ends. The CDR3 bases are TGCGCCAGCAGTTCGAATCCGGGACACCTCTACAATGAGCAGTTCTTC. The encoded protein is CASSSNPGHLYNEQFF.

This chain uses TRBV19 with TRBJ2-1; possibly TRBD2 for D (6 bases). This CDR3 has 10 amino acids. V lost 9 bases and J 13 bases, leaving 13 bases between the germline ends. Germline CDR1 LNHDA, CDR2 SQIVND (reference sequence). Here the CDR3 DNA reads TGTGCCAGCGGGACTCTCAGACAGTTCTTC. This sequence encodes CASGTLRQFF.

The chain couples TRBV6-5 to TRBJ2-2, with a tentative D call TRBD2 (6 bases). The CDR3 contains 14 residues. Germline V lookup: CDR1 MNHEY, CDR2 SVGAGI. Deletions cut 6 bases from V and 1 base from J, with 9 bases between. The CDR3 DNA reads as TGTGCCAGCAGCCGACTAGTGAACACCGGGGAGCTGTTTTTT. Its protein product is CASSRLVNTGELFF.

V is TRBV9 and J is TRBJ2-3; weak D call: TRBD1 (5 bases). The CDR3 length is 15 residues. Trimming cost V 1 base and J 4 bases, with 13 bases left between them. The germline CDR1 and CDR2 sequences are SGDLS and YYNGEE. CDR3 loop: CASSVLSGLADTQYF. The CDR3 bases are TGTGCCAGCAGCGTACTATCAGGGTTGGCAGATACGCAGTATTTT. The variable domain in full, with the rest retrieved from reference TRBV9 and TRBJ2-3, is DSGVTQTPKHLITATGQRVTLRCSPRSGDLSVYWYQQSLDQGLQFLIQYYNGEERAKGNILERFSAQQFPDLHSELNLSSLELGDSALYFCASSVLSGLADTQYFGPGTRLTVL.

The V call is TRBV25-1, the J call TRBJ2-7; TRBD2 agrees at 14 bases. This CDR3 comprises 16 residues. Germline V gene data show CDR1 as MGHDK and CDR2 as SYGVNS. Trimming cost V 6 bases and J 3 bases; bases outside gene matches: 7. The CDR3 DNA reads as TGTGCCAGCAGCCCAACCGGGACTAGCGGGAGCTACGAGCAGTACTTC. This codes for CASSPTGTSGSYEQYF.

This chain links TRBV12-3 or TRBV12-4 with TRBJ1-5; D is ambiguous. Trimming took 5 bases from V and 4 from J, leaving 6 bases between them. The length of the CDR3 is 12 residues. Here the CDR3 reads CASSDSNQPQHF. In DNA, the CDR3 is TGTGCCAGCAGTGACTCTAATCAGCCCCAGCATTTT.

The chain recombines TRBV7-9 with TRBJ2-2; TRBD2 is a possible D gene (6 bases). Germline V gene lookup returns CDR1 SEHNR and CDR2 FQNEAQ (reference sequence). V gave up 7 bases and J gave up 7 bases, with 16 bases separating them. This CDR3 is 14 amino acids long. CDR3 sequence reads: CASIVRLEGGELFF. In nucleotides, the CDR3 is TGTGCCAGCATCGTTAGGTTGGAGGGCGGGGAGCTGTTTTTT.

The rearrangement uses TRBV18 and TRBJ1-1; 8 bases match TRBD1. This CDR3 has 14 residues. Germline assignment: CDR1 KGHSH and CDR2 LQKENI. With 3 bases clipped from V and 4 bases from J, the junction kept 4 bases outside the gene matches. CDR3 amino acids: CASSPDREGTEAFF. The CDR3 nucleotides read TGTGCCAGCTCACCGGACAGGGAAGGCACTGAAGCTTTCTTT.

V usage is TRBV3-1 (or the pseudogene TRBV3-2) and J usage is TRBJ2-7; a possible D gene is TRBD2 (7 bases). The germline V gene encodes CDR1 LGHDT and CDR2 YNNKEL (reference sequence). The CDR3 loop spans 15 amino acids. With 4 bases removed from V and 2 bases from J, the gap between germline ends came to 15 bases. CDR3 DNA sequence: TGTGCCAGCAGCCGGGGGTGGGAGGGGGCCTACGAGCAGTACTTC. Its protein product is CASSRGWEGAYEQYF.

The chain links TRBV5-1 to TRBJ2-5, with D uncertain. CDR3 length: 13 amino acids. The germline V gene encodes CDR1 SGHRS and CDR2 YFSETQ. Deletions cut 1 base from V and 4 bases from J, with 8 bases between. CDR3 amino acids: CASSLSPGETQYF. CDR3 DNA: TGCGCCAGCAGCTTGTCGCCCGGAGAGACCCAGTACTTC.

The chain employs TRBV3-1 (or the pseudogene TRBV3-2) and TRBJ2-3, with D maybe TRBD2 (5 bases). Germline CDR1 is LGHDT and CDR2 is YNNKEL (reference sequence). This CDR3 is built from 13 residues. V lost 4 bases to trimming and J lost 5 bases, with 10 bases between them. The CDR3 loop reads CASSRLGEDTQYF. The CDR3 bases are TGTGCCAGCAGCCGGTTGGGAGAAGATACGCAGTATTTT.

The V and J genes are TRBV7-3 and TRBJ2-3; TRBD2 matches at 10 bases. Germline values: CDR1 SGHTA, CDR2 FQGTGA. This CDR3 has 16 residues. The junction had 12 bases not matched to a gene; V was cut back by 8 bases and J by 4 bases. The CDR3 reads CASARGASGSADTQYF. In nucleotides, the CDR3 is TGTGCCAGCGCCAGAGGGGCTAGCGGGAGTGCAGATACGCAGTATTTT.